This T cell receptor (beta chain) was observed in a study of blood T cell repertoires in COVID-19. The length of the CDR3 is 15 residues. This clone was observed a handful of times. Using immunoSEQ multiplex PCR, the repertoire was profiled, and TCRdb retains in-frame clones only, with some absent. The sample includes about 430,000 clones, 70% to 90% of them seen just once. V gene TRBV21-1 combines with J gene TRBJ2-7; the table calls TRBD1, which could not be checked here. TRBV21-1 is deemed a pseudogene. The sequence was obtained from a woman between 18 and 30 years old who had been exposed to COVID-19. Input material: PBMCs or T cells enriched from blood (not recorded which). The CDR3 region is CASSKTGRRQNEQYF. For the CDR3, the DNA is TGTGCCAGCAGCAAGACAGGGCGACGGCAGAACGAGCAGTACTTC.